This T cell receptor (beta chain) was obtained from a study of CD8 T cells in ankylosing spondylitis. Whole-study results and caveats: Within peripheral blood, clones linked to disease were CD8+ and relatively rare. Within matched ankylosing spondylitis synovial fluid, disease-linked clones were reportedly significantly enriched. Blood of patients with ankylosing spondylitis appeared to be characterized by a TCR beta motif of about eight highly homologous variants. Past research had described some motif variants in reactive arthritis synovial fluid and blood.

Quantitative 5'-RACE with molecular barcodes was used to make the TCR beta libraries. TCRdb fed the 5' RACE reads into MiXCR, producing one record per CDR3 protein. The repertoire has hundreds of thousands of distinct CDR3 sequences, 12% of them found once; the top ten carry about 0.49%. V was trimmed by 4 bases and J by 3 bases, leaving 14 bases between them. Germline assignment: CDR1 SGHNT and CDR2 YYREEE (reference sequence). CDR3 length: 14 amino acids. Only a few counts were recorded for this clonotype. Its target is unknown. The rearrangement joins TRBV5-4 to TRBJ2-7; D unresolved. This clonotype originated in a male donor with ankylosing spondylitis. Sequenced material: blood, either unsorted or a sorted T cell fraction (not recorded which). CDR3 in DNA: TGTGCCAGCAGCCGCTTCGGCGCTAACTACGAGCAGTACTTC. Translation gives CASSRFGANYEQYF.